This T cell receptor (beta chain) was identified in a study of blood T cell repertoires in COVID-19. Study-wide context: Sites in the United States, Italy and Spain provided acute and convalescent COVID-19 samples.

Germline loops: CDR1 MNHEY, CDR2 SVGEGT. The CDR3 is 16 amino acids. Trimming took 4 bases from V and 8 from J; bases not matched to a gene: 8. Seattle's enrolled individuals joined amid active infection and were then monitored longitudinally. Here immunoSEQ multiplex PCR was the method, and the copy in TCRdb shows in-frame clones only, minus some. Counted here are 200,000 to 250,000 clones, about 82% occurring once; the ten biggest clones make up more than 2%. Sequenced material: peripheral blood. The clonotype originates from a woman aged 70-85 years with COVID-19, enrolled during active disease. The gene calls are TRBV6-2 or TRBV6-3 and TRBJ2-3; TRBD2 matches at 14 bases. CDR3 coding DNA: TGTGCCAGCAGTTTGGGGACTAGCGGGGGCCACGGTACGCAGTATTTT. Amino acids: CASSLGTSGGHGTQYF.